This TCR beta chain was retrieved from a study of CD8 T cells in ankylosing spondylitis. TCRdb re-called the 5' RACE reads through MiXCR, storing one row per CDR3 protein. The table records some 130,000 distinct CDR3 sequences, around 7.9% of them present only once. CDR1 and CDR2 from the germline V gene are SGHTA and FQGNSA. Trimming at V came to 7 bases and at J to 6 bases, leaving 13 bases not matched to a gene. This CDR3 has 15 residues. The rearrangement uses TRBV7-2 and TRBJ1-2, with 8 positions matching TRBD1. The TCR sequence derives from a female donor with ankylosing spondylitis or in good health (not recorded which). The material sequenced was blood, either unsorted or a sorted T cell fraction (not recorded which). For the CDR3, the DNA is TGTGCCAGCACCCCAGGGGGTTCCAGGGGGCATGGCTACACCTTC. Its translation: CASTPGGSRGHGYTF.